The clone carrying this T cell receptor (beta chain) has just a few counts. These data are taken from a study of spatial heterogeneity in lung cancer. Stated time point: sample taken at primary tumor resection. The V gene lost 0 bases and the J gene lost 1 base, with 6 bases spanning the gap. This CDR3 is built from 14 residues. The germline V gene has CDR1 ENHRY and CDR2 SYGVKD. Every TCR cDNA molecule carried a tag that served as a unique molecular identifier. TCRdb itself ran the 5' RACE reads through MiXCR, one entry per CDR3 protein. The profile covers nearly 80,000 distinct CDR3 sequences, with about 8% appearing a single time and 6.8% taken by the ten largest.

The J gene is TRBJ1-1, the V gene TRBV10-3; D is ambiguous. Sequencing used PBMCs, obtained at surgery. This TCR came from a male donor with early-stage non-small cell lung cancer. The CDR3 sequence is CAISESTRNTEAFF. In DNA, the CDR3 is TGTGCCATCAGTGAGTCGACCAGGAACACTGAAGCTTTCTTT.